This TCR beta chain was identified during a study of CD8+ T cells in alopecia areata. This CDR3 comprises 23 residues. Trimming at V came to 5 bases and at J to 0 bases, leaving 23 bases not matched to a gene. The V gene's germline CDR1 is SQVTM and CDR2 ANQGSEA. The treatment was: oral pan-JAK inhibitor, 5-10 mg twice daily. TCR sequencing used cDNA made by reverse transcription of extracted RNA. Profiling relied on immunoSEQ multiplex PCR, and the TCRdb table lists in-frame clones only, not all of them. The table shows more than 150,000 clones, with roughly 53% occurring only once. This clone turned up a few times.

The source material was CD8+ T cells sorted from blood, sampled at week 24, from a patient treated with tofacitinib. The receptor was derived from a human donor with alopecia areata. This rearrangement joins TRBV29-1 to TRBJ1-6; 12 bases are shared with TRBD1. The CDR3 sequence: CSVSGTGGVFAIPPSSYNSPLHF. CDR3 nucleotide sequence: TGCAGCGTTTCTGGGACAGGGGGCGTGTTCGCCATTCCCCCGAGCTCCTATAATTCACCCCTCCACTTT. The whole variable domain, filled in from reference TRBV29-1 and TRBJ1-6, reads SAVISQKPSRDICQRGTSLTIQCQVDSQVTMMFWYRQQPGQSLTLIATANQGSEATYESGFVIDKFPISRPNLTFSTLTVSNMSPEDSSIYLCSVSGTGGVFAIPPSSYNSPLHFGNGTRLTVT.